This T cell receptor beta chain was identified in a study of cytomegalovirus exposure and HLA in healthy donors. A note on this clone: What it recognizes is unknown.

The PCR contained 60 Vbeta and 13 Jbeta primers. TCRdb keeps only in-frame clones here, not all; method: immunoSEQ multiplex PCR. The sample has around 100,000 clones; about 61% are singletons. V was shortened by 1 base and J by 1 base, with 13 bases between the two germline ends. There are 16 residues in the CDR3. Germline values: CDR1 SGHDT, CDR2 YYEEEE. Points from the study as a whole: Common viral pathogens seemed, in a later analysis, to connect with several of the most significant clusters. Rarity characterized most TCR sequences, yet some public TCRs appeared in many donors.

Sequenced material: PBMCs. This receptor was obtained from a man aged 18-30 years in good health and CMV-seropositive. This chain uses TRBV5-6 with TRBJ2-3; possible D gene TRBD2, 5 bases. CDR3: CASSLRRTSGTDTQYF. The CDR3, as DNA: TGTGCCAGCAGCTTGCGTCGGACTTCGGGCACAGATACGCAGTATTTT. The complete variable domain, with remaining parts taken from reference TRBV5-6 and TRBJ2-3, reads DAGVTQSPTHLIKTRGQQVTLRCSPKSGHDTVSWYQQALGQGPQFIFQYYEEEERQRGNFPDRFSGHQFPNYSSELNVNALLLGDSALYLCASSLRRTSGTDTQYFGPGTRLTVL.